This is a list of T cell receptor beta chains from one sample in a study of identical twins. A single record per CDR3 protein comes from TCRdb applying MiXCR to the 5' RACE reads. The table includes 400,000 to 650,000 distinct CDR3 sequences, under 25% detected once. These data were also reused for a study on T cells expressing NK-cell markers.

The sample comprised CD4+ T cells sorted from blood. The source of these receptors is a woman aged 18 to 35 in good health. CDR3s include the opening cysteine and the closing phenylalanine or tryptophan. A D gene is named only where the DNA matches it firmly. Clone size, where shown, is once, few, many, or a class for clones that have expanded.

D gene: TRBD2
V gene: TRBV5-1
clone size: few
J gene: TRBJ2-5
CDR3 protein: CASSLAGGTRRETQYF
CDR3 DNA: TGCGCCAGCAGCTTGGCCGGCGGGACTAGACGGGAGACCCAGTACTTC

D gene: -
V gene: TRBV27
clone size: -
J gene: TRBJ2-7
CDR3 protein: CARVGIYEQYF
CDR3 DNA: TGTGCCAGGGTGGGGATCTACGAGCAGTACTTC

D gene: TRBD2
V gene: TRBV3-1
clone size: -
J gene: TRBJ2-3
CDR3 protein: CASSRWTSGYTDTQYF
CDR3 DNA: TGTGCCAGCAGCCGATGGACTAGCGGGTACACAGATACGCAGTATTTT

D gene: -
V gene: TRBV7-9
clone size: few
J gene: TRBJ1-2
CDR3 protein: CASTFRSGGTEGYTF
CDR3 DNA: TGTGCCAGCACCTTCCGATCGGGAGGCACGGAGGGCTACACCTTC

D gene: -
V gene: TRBV5-1
clone size: few
J gene: TRBJ2-5
CDR3 protein: CASSLLPQETQYF
CDR3 DNA: TGCGCCAGCAGCTTATTGCCCCAAGAGACCCAGTACTTC

D gene: -
V gene: TRBV18
clone size: -
J gene: TRBJ1-1
CDR3 protein: CASSRFGAGRTNTEAFF
CDR3 DNA: TGTGCCAGCTCACGATTTGGGGCGGGACGGACGAACACTGAAGCTTTCTTT

D gene: TRBD2
V gene: TRBV6-1
clone size: many
J gene: TRBJ2-7
CDR3 protein: CASSRTSGNSPYEQYF
CDR3 DNA: TGTGCCAGCAGTCGGACTAGCGGAAACTCACCCTACGAGCAGTACTTC

D gene: -
V gene: TRBV12-3/TRBV12-4
clone size: few
J gene: TRBJ2-1
CDR3 protein: CASSFRGTYNEQFF
CDR3 DNA: TGTGCCAGCAGTTTCCGAGGCACCTACAATGAGCAGTTCTTC

D gene: TRBD1
V gene: TRBV20-1
clone size: -
J gene: TRBJ1-4
CDR3 protein: CSALQGAPNEKLFF
CDR3 DNA: TGCAGTGCGCTTCAGGGGGCGCCTAATGAAAAACTGTTTTTT

D gene: TRBD1
V gene: TRBV7-7
clone size: -
J gene: TRBJ2-1
CDR3 protein: CASSGDRYNEQFF
CDR3 DNA: TGTGCCAGCAGCGGGGACAGATACAATGAGCAGTTCTTC

D gene: -
V gene: TRBV7-9
clone size: many
J gene: TRBJ2-1
CDR3 protein: CASSLRGEEQFF
CDR3 DNA: TGTGCCAGCAGCCTCAGGGGAGAGGAGCAGTTCTTC